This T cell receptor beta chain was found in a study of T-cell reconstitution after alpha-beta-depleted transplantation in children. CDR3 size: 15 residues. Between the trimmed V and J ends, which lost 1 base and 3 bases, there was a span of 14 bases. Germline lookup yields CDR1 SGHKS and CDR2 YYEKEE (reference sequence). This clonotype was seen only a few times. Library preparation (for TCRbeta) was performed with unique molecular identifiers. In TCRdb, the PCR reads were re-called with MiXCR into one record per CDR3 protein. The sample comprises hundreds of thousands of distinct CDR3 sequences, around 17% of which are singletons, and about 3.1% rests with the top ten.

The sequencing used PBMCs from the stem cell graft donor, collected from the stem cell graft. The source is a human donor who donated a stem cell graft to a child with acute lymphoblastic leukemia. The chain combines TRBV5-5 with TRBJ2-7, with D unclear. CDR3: CASSLLRTSLYEQYF. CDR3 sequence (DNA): TGTGCCAGCAGCTTGCTCAGGACCTCCCTCTACGAGCAGTACTTC.